The 15 T cell receptor beta chains in this list originate from one sample, sequenced in a study of blood T cell repertoires in COVID-19. TCRdb's copy holds only in-frame clones and misses some; the assay was immunoSEQ multiplex PCR. The profile shows 43,000 or so clones, over 70% of them singletons. Sample: peripheral blood. These TCRs come from a woman of 80 years or more with acute or convalescent COVID-19.

In DNA, the CDR3 is TGTGCCAGCAGGCGTCCGGGACTAGCGGGGCTTAGCTCCTACAATGAGCAGTTCTTC. It is translated as CASRRPGLAGLSSYNEQFF. The chain combines TRBV2 with TRBJ2-1; 13 nucleotides agree with TRBD2. Germline V gene data show CDR1 as SNHLY and CDR2 as FYNNEI. Unmatched junction bases numbered 11, after V lost 6 bases and J lost 0 bases. The CDR3 runs 19 residues. Full variable domain (rest looked up from reference TRBV2 and TRBJ2-1): EPEVTQTPSHQVTQMGQEVILRCVPISNHLYFYWYRQILGQKVEFLVSFYNNEISEKSEIFDDQFSVERPDGSNFTLKIRSTKLEDSAMYFCASRRPGLAGLSSYNEQFFGPGTRLTVL.

The chain carries TRBV29-1 and TRBJ2-1; TRBD1 matches 7 bases. V trimming: 3 bases; J trimming: 10 bases; junction bases outside the gene matches: 6. The CDR3 sequence is 12 residues long. Germline V gene lookup returns CDR1 SQVTM and CDR2 ANQGSEA. CDR3 protein: CSVDDRVGEQFF. The CDR3 nucleotides are TGCAGCGTTGATGACAGGGTAGGCGAGCAGTTCTTC.

This rearrangement joins TRBV3-1 (or the pseudogene TRBV3-2) to TRBJ1-3; possibly TRBD1 for D (5 bases). The CDR3 length is 16 residues. CDR1 and CDR2 (germline): LGHDT, YNNKEL (reference sequence). V lost 4 bases and J lost 2, with 15 bases in between. In DNA, the CDR3 is TGTGCCAGCAGCCTGGGGCAGGTCTGGGCTGGAAACACCATATATTTT. It yields the protein CASSLGQVWAGNTIYF.

The CDR3 bases are TGTGCCAGCAGCATTACAGGACCGAACACTGAAGCTTTCTTT. This translates into CASSITGPNTEAFF. This chain connects TRBV7-9 to TRBJ1-1; a possible D gene is TRBD1 (5 bases). V was trimmed by 5 bases and J by 1 base, leaving 11 bases between them. Germline V gene sequence: CDR1 SEHNR, CDR2 FQNEAQ (reference sequence). The CDR3 runs to 14 residues.

The J gene is TRBJ1-3, the V gene TRBV30; 9 bases fit TRBD1. V shed 0 bases and J 1 base; nucleotides not matched to a gene: 10. CDR3 length equals 18 residues. In germline, CDR1 is GTSNPN, CDR2 SVGIG (reference sequence). The chain's CDR3 is CAWSVRGTGKGSGNTIYF. The CDR3 coding sequence is TGTGCCTGGAGTGTACGCGGGACAGGGAAGGGATCTGGAAACACCATATATTTT.

V and J are TRBV10-1 and TRBJ1-1; D is undetermined. Germline CDR1 is WNHNN and CDR2 is SYGVQD (reference sequence). Trimming took 3 bases from V and 5 from J, leaving 10 bases between them. The length of the CDR3 is 13 residues. CDR3 sequence (DNA): TGCGCCAGCAGTGACCGGTATTCGACTGAAGCTTTCTTT. Protein: CASSDRYSTEAFF.

The chain carries TRBV29-1 and TRBJ2-7; D might be TRBD1 (6 bases). Germline-derived CDR1 and CDR2 are SQVTM and ANQGSEA. The CDR3 loop spans 13 amino acids. Trimming cost V 7 bases and J 5 bases, with 18 bases left between them. In DNA form, the CDR3 reads TGCAGCGCTAGTATTAACAGGGCCGACGAGCAGTACTTC. It yields the protein CSASINRADEQYF.

Here the CDR3 DNA reads TGTGCAGCGAGGTTTGACAGGGGACTCCAAGAGACCCAGTACTTC. Translating it yields CAARFDRGLQETQYF. The genes are TRBV2 and TRBJ2-5; TRBD1 aligns across 8 bases. The CDR3 has 15 amino acids. Looked up from germline, CDR1 is SNHLY and CDR2 is FYNNEI. Full variable domain (rest looked up from reference TRBV2 and TRBJ2-5): EPEVTQTPSHQVTQMGQEVILRCVPISNHLYFYWYRQILGQKVEFLVSFYNNEISEKSEIFDDQFSVERPDGSNFTLKIRSTKLEDSAMYFCAARFDRGLQETQYFGPGTRLLVL.

This clone turned up a few times. This chain uses TRBV18 with TRBJ2-3, with TRBD2 matching over 7 bases. The CDR3 has 16 amino acids. With 0 bases clipped from V and 6 bases from J, the junction kept 9 bases outside the gene matches. The germline V gene encodes CDR1 KGHSH and CDR2 LQKENI. The CDR3: CASSPPGRAGRDTQYF. The CDR3 DNA reads as TGTGCCAGCTCACCACCGGGGAGGGCAGGCAGGGATACGCAGTATTTT.

CDR3 protein: CASRPKQGTPPEQYF. CDR3 sequence (DNA): TGTGCCAGCAGACCAAAACAGGGTACCCCACCTGAGCAGTACTTC. The chain couples TRBV5-8 to TRBJ2-7; TRBD1 is a possible D gene (6 bases). The V end lost 5 bases, the J end lost 7 bases, and 22 bases lay between the germline ends. The CDR3 spans 15 residues. Germline-derived CDR1 and CDR2 are SGHTS and YDEGEE.

J is TRBJ1-1 and V is TRBV7-9, with D hard to call. CDR1 and CDR2 from the germline V gene are SEHNR and FQNEAQ (reference sequence). The ends were cut back, 5 bases at V and 5 bases at J, with 18 bases in the middle. This CDR3 has 15 residues. The CDR3 here is CASSLKTPGETEAFF. Here the CDR3 DNA reads TGTGCCAGCAGCCTGAAAACTCCCGGAGAGACTGAAGCTTTCTTT.

This clone has just a few counts. The V call is TRBV7-9, the J call TRBJ2-7; TRBD1 might be the D (6 bases). Germline values: CDR1 SEHNR, CDR2 FQNEAQ (reference sequence). The V end lost 9 bases, the J end lost 4 bases, and 19 bases lay between the germline ends. The CDR3 is made up of 14 amino acids. The CDR3 sequence: CARPHDRTVYEQYF. The CDR3, as DNA: TGTGCCAGACCTCACGACAGGACCGTGTACGAGCAGTACTTC. The whole variable domain, remainder taken from reference TRBV7-9 and TRBJ2-7, is DTGVSQNPRHKITKRGQNVTFRCDPISEHNRLYWYRQTLGQGPEFLTYFQNEAQLEKSRLLSDRFSAERPKGSFSTLEIQRTEQGDSAMYLCARPHDRTVYEQYFGPGTRLTVT.

This chain links TRBV5-1 with TRBJ1-1; 9 bases agree with TRBD1. The trim removed 4 bases at V and 0 bases at J, leaving 7 bases unmatched. Germline V CDR1 and CDR2: SGHRS, YFSETQ. The CDR3 consists of 16 residues. CDR3 DNA: TGCGCCAGCAGCGGGGACAGGGTAACTATGAACACTGAAGCTTTCTTT. This sequence encodes CASSGDRVTMNTEAFF.

The chain has TRBV5-6 and TRBJ1-3, with 9 bases aligning to TRBD1. The CDR3 is 17 residues long. Germline CDR1 SGHDT, CDR2 YYEEEE. The J segment lost 1 base and the V segment lost 4 bases, leaving 9 bases of the junction unmatched. The CDR3 nucleotides read TGTGCCAGCAGCCCCGGGACAGGGCTTTTATCTGGAAACACCATATATTTT. Translating gives CASSPGTGLLSGNTIYF.

J is TRBJ1-1 and V is TRBV7-3; D perhaps matches TRBD1 (5 bases). Deletions cut 3 bases from V and 1 base from J, with 9 bases between. Per germline, CDR1 SGHTA and CDR2 FQGTGA. The CDR3 totals 14 residues. The CDR3 reads CASSFGHSNTEAFF. The CDR3 DNA reads TGTGCCAGCAGCTTCGGACATTCGAACACTGAAGCTTTCTTT.